These 22 T cell receptor beta chains originate from one sample sequenced in a study of blood T cell repertoires in COVID-19. The protocol was immunoSEQ multiplex PCR, while the TCRdb copy is restricted to in-frame clones and leaves out a portion. Among some 90,000 clones, approximately 90% were seen once, and the ten largest hold about 2%. Input material: peripheral blood. These receptors all stem from a man aged 45-65 years with acute or convalescent COVID-19.

CDR3 nucleotides: TGCGCCAGCAGTGGGACAGATCCCCTCTATGGCTACACCTTC. Its protein product is CASSGTDPLYGYTF. This chain joins TRBV5-1 and TRBJ1-2, with 7 bases matching TRBD1. The CDR3 spans 14 residues. The ends lost 5 bases at V and 4 bases at J; junction bases unmatched: 8. Germline loops: CDR1 SGHRS, CDR2 YFSETQ.

This rearrangement joins TRBV2 to TRBJ1-2, with 9 bases aligning to TRBD1. There are 15 residues in the CDR3. Germline CDR1 is SNHLY and CDR2 is FYNNEI. Trimming cost V 6 bases and J 8 bases; bases outside gene matches: 13. The CDR3, as DNA: TGTGCCAGCAGCTTACAAGGGACAGGGCCCGGGGGCTACACCTTC. Amino acids: CASSLQGTGPGGYTF.

This chain connects TRBV6-2 or TRBV6-3 to TRBJ1-1, with D possibly TRBD1 on 5 matching bases. The germline V gene has CDR1 MNHEY and CDR2 SVGEGT. The ends were cut back, 4 bases at V and 5 bases at J, with 20 bases in the middle. The CDR3 is 16 amino acids. The CDR3 spells CASSSHFSGDGTEAFF. The CDR3 DNA follows: TGTGCCAGCAGTTCCCACTTTTCGGGGGATGGGACTGAAGCTTTCTTT.

This chain uses TRBV6-2 or TRBV6-3 with TRBJ1-2; 8 bases are a match to TRBD1. V dropped 1 base and J dropped 3; count of bases not matched to a gene: 4. The CDR3 consists of 15 residues. CDR1 and CDR2 (germline): MNHEY, SVGEGT. CDR3 sequence reads: CASSYYQGADYGYTF. CDR3 sequence (DNA): TGTGCCAGCAGTTACTACCAGGGGGCTGACTATGGCTACACCTTC.

The J gene is TRBJ2-3, the V gene TRBV7-9; 11 positions match TRBD2. After removal of 8 bases from V and 1 base from J, the junction contained 8 bases not matched to a gene. In germline, CDR1 is SEHNR, CDR2 FQNEAQ (reference sequence). The CDR3 covers 16 residues. The CDR3 region is CASEASGGLGTDTQYF. The CDR3 nucleotides are TGTGCCAGCGAGGCTAGCGGGGGGCTCGGCACAGATACGCAGTATTTT.

The J gene is TRBJ1-6, the V gene TRBV28; no firm D call. Germline assignment: CDR1 MDHEN and CDR2 SYDVKM. The CDR3 is 14 amino acids. V was pared by 4 bases and J by 10 bases, with 14 bases between. The CDR3 DNA reads TGTGCCAGCAGTTCCTCGTACTCCAACTCACCCCTCCACTTT. This encodes CASSSSYSNSPLHF.

This clone has just a few counts. The chain links TRBV28 to TRBJ2-7; D gene ambiguous. The V gene's germline CDR1 is MDHEN and CDR2 SYDVKM. The CDR3 totals 12 residues. V lost 4 bases, J lost 2 bases, and 6 bases lay in between. CDR3 DNA sequence: TGTGCCAGCAGTTCCCCTACCTACGAGCAGTACTTC. Translating gives CASSSPTYEQYF. The entire variable domain, with the rest obtained from reference TRBV28 and TRBJ2-7, is as follows: DVKVTQSSRYLVKRTGEKVFLECVQDMDHENMFWYRQDPGLGLRLIYFSYDVKMKEKGDIPEGYSVSREKKERFSLILESASTNQTSMYLCASSSPTYEQYFGPGTRLTVT.

The chain combines TRBV7-9 with TRBJ1-1; D remains unclear. This CDR3 has 14 amino acids. V was cut by 4 bases and J by 4 bases, with 13 bases left in between. Germline V lookup: CDR1 SEHNR, CDR2 FQNEAQ (reference sequence). CDR3 amino acids: CASSYGLGSTEAFF. CDR3 coding DNA: TGTGCCAGCAGCTACGGACTGGGGAGCACTGAAGCTTTCTTT.

This chain uses TRBV4-2 with TRBJ1-2; D remains unclear. CDR3 length: 16 residues. Germline loops: CDR1 LGHNA, CDR2 YNFKEQ. V was pared by 0 bases and J by 1 base, with 12 bases between. The CDR3 region has the DNA TGTGCCAGCAGCCAAGATGGAACAGAAAATAACTATGGCTACACCTTC. Translated, it gives CASSQDGTENNYGYTF.

This clone has just one count. V and J are TRBV7-3 and TRBJ2-3; D perhaps matches TRBD1 (6 bases). Germline V gives CDR1 SGHTA, CDR2 FQGTGA. V was clipped by 5 bases and J by 0 bases, with 12 bases between them. The CDR3 totals 15 residues. The CDR3 nucleotides read TGTGCCAGCAGCGTCGGACAGACGAGCACAGATACGCAGTATTTT. The encoded protein is CASSVGQTSTDTQYF.

The chain carries TRBV6-5 and TRBJ2-2; TRBD1 aligns across 12 bases. The CDR3 contains 16 residues. CDR1 and CDR2 (germline): MNHEY, SVGAGI. The ends lost 2 bases at V and 5 bases at J; junction bases unmatched: 3. CDR3 protein: CASSYGDRGHTGELFF. The CDR3 coding sequence is TGTGCCAGCAGTTACGGGGACAGGGGGCATACCGGGGAGCTGTTTTTT.

This chain connects TRBV15 to TRBJ2-2; TRBD2 matches 9 bases. The junction had 6 bases not matched to a gene; V was cut back by 5 bases and J by 5 bases. The CDR3 extends over 15 amino acids. Germline lookup yields CDR1 LNHNV and CDR2 YYDKDF (reference sequence). CDR3 residues: CATSQGLALTGELFF. The CDR3 DNA is TGTGCCACCAGCCAAGGACTAGCGTTGACCGGGGAGCTGTTTTTT. The full variable domain, in which reference TRBV15 and TRBJ2-2 provide the parts outside the CDR3, is DAMVIQNPRYQVTQFGKPVTLSCSQTLNHNVMYWYQQKSSQAPKLLFHYYDKDFNNEADTPDNFQSRRPNTSFCFLDIRSPGLGDTAMYLCATSQGLALTGELFFGEGSRLTVL.

This chain uses TRBV29-1 with TRBJ1-2; 10 nucleotides agree with TRBD1. CDR1 and CDR2 (germline): SQVTM, ANQGSEA. After removal of 6 bases from V and 3 bases from J, the junction contained 4 bases not matched to a gene. This CDR3 has 13 residues. The CDR3 DNA follows: TGCAGCGTGGGGACAGGGGTGGACTATGGCTACACCTTC. This translates into CSVGTGVDYGYTF.

The J gene is TRBJ2-3, the V gene TRBV9; D is possibly TRBD1 (5 bases). CDR3 size: 15 residues. The V gene's germline CDR1 is SGDLS and CDR2 YYNGEE. Trimming removed 0 bases from V and 6 bases from J, with 14 bases in between. The CDR3 spells CASSVEGQGTDTQYF. The CDR3 DNA follows: TGTGCCAGCAGCGTAGAAGGGCAGGGAACCGATACGCAGTATTTT.

The chain combines TRBV24-1 with TRBJ2-5; tentative D call: TRBD2 (7 bases). This CDR3 is 16 amino acids long. Trimming removed 4 bases from V and 5 bases from J, with 19 bases in between. CDR1 is KGHDR, CDR2 SFDVKD, per germline. The DNA of the CDR3 is TGTGCCACCAGTGACCCCACAAGGGGGGGTCGGGAGACCCAGTACTTC. This sequence encodes CATSDPTRGGRETQYF.

This chain connects TRBV19 to TRBJ2-1; D not certain. The CDR3 runs 12 residues. V lost 0 bases and J lost 7, with 4 bases in between. Germline CDR1 LNHDA, CDR2 SQIVND (reference sequence). CDR3 protein: CASSIDRNEQFF. The CDR3 DNA reads TGTGCCAGTAGTATAGACCGTAATGAGCAGTTCTTC.

The chain combines TRBV24-1 with TRBJ2-5; possibly TRBD1 for D (8 bases). Germline V gene sequence: CDR1 KGHDR, CDR2 SFDVKD. The CDR3 consists of 17 residues. V gave up 1 base and J gave up 2 bases, with 16 bases separating them. CDR3 DNA: TGTGCCACCAGTGATTTACGAGGACAGGGAGGGCAAGAGACCCAGTACTTC. Protein sequence: CATSDLRGQGGQETQYF.

The chain uses TRBV7-9 and TRBJ1-2, with 8 bases identical to TRBD1. V dropped 4 bases and J dropped 7; count of bases not matched to a gene: 5. The germline CDR1 and CDR2 sequences are SEHNR and FQNEAQ (reference sequence). The CDR3 extends over 13 amino acids. Here the CDR3 DNA reads TGTGCCAGCAGCTCCGGACAGGGTTCTGGCTACACCTTC. This translates into CASSSGQGSGYTF.

This clone was seen once. V and J are TRBV30 and TRBJ1-2; the D gene is possibly TRBD1 (5 bases). CDR3 length equals 14 residues. CDR1 GTSNPN and CDR2 SVGIG come from the germline V gene (reference sequence). With 1 base removed from V and 6 bases from J, the gap between germline ends came to 15 bases. The CDR3 protein is CAWSAGYTNHGYTF. CDR3 sequence (DNA): TGTGCCTGGAGTGCAGGGTACACGAACCATGGCTACACCTTC.

The chain has TRBV5-1 and TRBJ2-3; TRBD2 is a possible D gene (5 bases). Germline CDR1 and CDR2: SGHRS and YFSETQ. Trimming cost V 3 bases and J 6 bases, with 20 bases left between them. This CDR3 spans 16 amino acids. Here the CDR3 reads CASSSSRASRGDTQYF. CDR3 DNA: TGCGCCAGCAGCTCTTCGAGGGCCTCACGAGGGGATACGCAGTATTTT. Variable domain in full (rest from reference TRBV5-1 and TRBJ2-3): KAGVTQTPRYLIKTRGQQVTLSCSPISGHRSVSWYQQTPGQGLQFLFEYFSETQRNKGNFPGRFSGRQFSNSRSEMNVSTLELGDSALYLCASSSSRASRGDTQYFGPGTRLTVL.

CDR3 DNA sequence: TGTGCCAGCCGGTACAGGGATAACTATGGCTACACCTTC. Protein: CASRYRDNYGYTF. The chain joins TRBV6-5 to TRBJ1-2, with D possibly TRBD1 on 6 matching bases. The CDR3 has 13 amino acids. Germline lookup yields CDR1 MNHEY and CDR2 SVGAGI. Between the trimmed V and J ends, which lost 8 bases and 1 base, there was a span of 11 bases.

The chain recombines TRBV4-1 with TRBJ1-3; D gene unclear. V lost 1 base and J 0 bases, leaving 13 bases between the germline ends. CDR3 length: 17 amino acids. Germline V gene data show CDR1 as MGHRA and CDR2 as YSYEKL. The CDR3 nucleotides are TGCGCCAGCAGCCAAGTCCGGCGACACCCCTCTGGAAACACCATATATTTT. The encoded protein is CASSQVRRHPSGNTIYF.